A selection of T cell receptor beta chains follows, all from one sample in a study of blood T cells in healthy people across ages. Each CDR3 protein gets one entry after TCRdb re-called the 5' RACE reads with MiXCR. The sample lists almost 1 million distinct CDR3 sequences, just over 50% occurring once. Sequenced material: blood. The receptor set was obtained from a woman in her sixties or seventies in good health. Each CDR3 is given without its conserved first and last residue. D genes are given only for firm matches. The size field is filled for only some rows; it gives once, few, many or a size class.

NA TRBJ2-7 few TRBV20-1 SAPVSSYEQY
NA TRBJ2-1 few TRBV7-2 ASSLEQVSYNEQF
NA TRBJ2-1 few TRBV29-1 SVCPTGDEQF
NA TRBJ2-7 NA TRBV7-9 ASRPIQGRIYNEQY
NA TRBJ1-2 NA TRBV9 ASSVEGRGYGYT
NA TRBJ2-1 NA TRBV27 ASSLSRTVSYNEQF
TRBD1 TRBJ2-1 once TRBV2 ARSHQDRVLDNEQF
TRBD1 TRBJ2-4 NA TRBV27 ASSSQGSFLVKNIQY
NA TRBJ2-7 few TRBV27 ASSRGADSYEQY
NA TRBJ2-7 few TRBV7-9 ASSVSSWSGEQY
NA TRBJ2-5 once TRBV27 ASSLRVGYLQETQY
NA TRBJ1-1 NA TRBV5-1 ASSLGSSGNTEAF
TRBD2 TRBJ2-7 few TRBV20-1 SARDPSGSRYEQY
TRBD1 TRBJ2-5 NA TRBV29-1 SVGRDRGMDEQY
NA TRBJ1-4 few TRBV3-1 ASSQWTSNEKLF
NA TRBJ2-7 few TRBV6-5 ASSYSGVVGMGPYEQY
NA TRBJ2-7 NA TRBV6-1 ASRGYRDNTYEQY
NA TRBJ2-1 NA TRBV29-1 SVGPRTGTYNEQF
NA TRBJ2-7 once TRBV30 AWSQLPAYEQY
NA TRBJ2-3 NA TRBV6-4 ASSERLARTDMQY
TRBD2 TRBJ2-3 few TRBV13 ASSNPPLAGGPTQY
TRBD2 TRBJ2-3 NA TRBV7-2 ASSSTWLAGDTQY
NA TRBJ1-1 NA TRBV20-1 SPSTEAF
NA TRBJ1-6 NA TRBV25-1 ASSELAWGNNSPLH